One sample yielded the 5 T cell receptor beta chains listed below, sequenced in a study of blood T cell repertoires in COVID-19. The protocol was immunoSEQ multiplex PCR, while the TCRdb copy is restricted to in-frame clones and leaves out a portion. The data contain 250,000 to 350,000 clones, roughly 90% of them seen just once; the ten biggest clones take up roughly 2.3%. The sample comprised peripheral blood. The receptor set was obtained from a woman in her twenties or thirties with COVID-19, enrolled during active disease.

As for this clone: The same CDR3 is also encoded by other DNA sequences in this sample. The genes are TRBV27 and TRBJ2-3, with 8 bases fitting TRBD1. CDR1 and CDR2 from the germline V gene are MNHEY and SMNVEV (reference sequence). The V gene end was trimmed by 3 bases and the J gene end by 9 bases; junction bases not matched to a gene: 2. The CDR3 is 12 amino acids. The DNA for the CDR3 is TGTGCCAGCAGTTTTTCAGGGGGCACGCAGTATTTT. This translates into CASSFSGGTQYF.

This rearrangement joins TRBV5-4 to TRBJ2-3; 11 bases agree with TRBD2. The J segment lost 2 bases and the V segment lost 0 bases, leaving 5 bases of the junction unmatched. Germline CDR1 reads SGHNT; CDR2 reads YYREEE (reference sequence). The length of the CDR3 is 17 residues. The CDR3 spells CASSLGGLAGNTDTQYF. The CDR3 bases are TGTGCCAGCAGCTTGGGCGGACTAGCGGGTAACACAGATACGCAGTATTTT.

Remarks on this clone: The junction departs from the called germline gene at one end, perhaps through a read error. V and J are TRBV20-1 and TRBJ2-1; no definite D call. Germline CDR1 and CDR2: DFQATT and SNEGSKA (reference sequence). The CDR3 is 14 amino acids. The CDR3 DNA sequence: TGCAGTGCCAGTCCCTTATTATCCTCCAATGAGCAGTTCTTC. It specifies CSASPLLSSNEQFF.

The J gene is TRBJ1-5, the V gene TRBV19; TRBD1 aligns across 10 bases. With V trimmed by 5 bases and J by 6 bases, 1 base remained unmatched. The CDR3 is made up of 13 amino acids. Looked up from germline, CDR1 is LNHDA and CDR2 is SQIVND (reference sequence). The CDR3: CASSRDRGQPQHF. Here the CDR3 DNA reads TGTGCCAGTAGTCGGGACAGGGGTCAGCCCCAGCATTTT. The whole variable domain, filled in from reference TRBV19 and TRBJ1-5, reads DGGITQSPKYLFRKEGQNVTLSCEQNLNHDAMYWYRQDPGQGLRLIYYSQIVNDFQKGDIAEGYSVSREKKESFPLTVTSAQKNPTAFYLCASSRDRGQPQHFGDGTRLSIL.

This chain connects TRBV5-1 to TRBJ2-1; 7 nucleotides line up with TRBD2. Germline V CDR1 and CDR2: SGHRS, YFSETQ. V gave up 4 bases and J gave up 3 bases; unmatched junction bases: 7. This CDR3 has 15 residues. CDR3 DNA: TGCGCCAGCAGCCCGGCTAGCGGAAGCTACAATGAGCAGTTCTTC. Residues: CASSPASGSYNEQFF.